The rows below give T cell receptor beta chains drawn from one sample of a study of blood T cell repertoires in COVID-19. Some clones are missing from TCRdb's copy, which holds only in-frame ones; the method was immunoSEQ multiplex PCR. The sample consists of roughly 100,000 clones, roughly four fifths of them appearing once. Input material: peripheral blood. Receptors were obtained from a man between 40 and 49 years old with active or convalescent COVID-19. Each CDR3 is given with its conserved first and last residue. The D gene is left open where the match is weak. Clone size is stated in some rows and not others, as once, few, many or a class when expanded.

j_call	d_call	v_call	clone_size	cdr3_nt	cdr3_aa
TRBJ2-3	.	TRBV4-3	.	TGCGCCAGCAGCCAGGGTGACGGAGCGGGCACAGATACGCAGTATTTT	CASSQGDGAGTDTQYF
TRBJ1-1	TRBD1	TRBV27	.	TGTGCCAGCAGGATCACAGGGGGCACTGAAGCTTTCTTT	CASRITGGTEAFF
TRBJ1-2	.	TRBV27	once	TGTGCCAGCAGTTTGGGCGGGAACTATGGCTACACCTTC	CASSLGGNYGYTF
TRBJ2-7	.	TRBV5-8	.	TGTGCCAGCAGCTTGTTTGTGGGTGGGGGACAATTCCTATTCGAGCAGTACTTC	CASSLFVGGGQFLFEQYF
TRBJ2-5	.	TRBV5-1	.	TGCGCCAGCAGCAGGGCTCAGGGCCAAGAGACCCAGTACTTC	CASSRAQGQETQYF
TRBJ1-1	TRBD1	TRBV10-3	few	TGTGCCACCACCACAGGGGTTTTGAACACTGAAGCTTTCTTT	CATTTGVLNTEAFF
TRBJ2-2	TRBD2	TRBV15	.	TGTGCCACCAGCAGACGGGTTCTAGCGGGGGGGCCGGGTACCGGGGAGCTGTTTTTT	CATSRRVLAGGPGTGELFF
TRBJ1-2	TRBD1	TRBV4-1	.	TGCGCCAGCAGCCAAGAGGGGACAGGGCACGGCTACACCTTC	CASSQEGTGHGYTF
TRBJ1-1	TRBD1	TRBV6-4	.	TGTGCCAGCAGTGACACCGACAGGGGCACTGAAGCTTTCTTT	CASSDTDRGTEAFF
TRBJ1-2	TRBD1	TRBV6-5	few	TGTGCCAGCAGCGACAGGGGCTATGGCTACACCTTC	CASSDRGYGYTF
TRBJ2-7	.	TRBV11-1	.	TGTGCCAGCAGCACCCAGGGGACCTCCTACGAGCAGTACTTC	CASSTQGTSYEQYF
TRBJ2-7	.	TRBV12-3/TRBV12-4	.	TGTGCCAGCAGTGTTACAGGGTCCTACGAGCAGTACTTC	CASSVTGSYEQYF
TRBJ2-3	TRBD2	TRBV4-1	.	TGCGCCAGCAGCCCGACTAGCGGGGGGCCCCGGCGCACAGATACGCAGTATTTT	CASSPTSGGPRRTDTQYF
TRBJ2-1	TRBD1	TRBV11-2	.	TGTGCCAGCAGCTTCAGCGGACAGGGGTCCTACAATGAGCAGTTCTTC	CASSFSGQGSYNEQFF
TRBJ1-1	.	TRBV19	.	TGTGCCAGTAGTCTCAGGGAACGAAGCACTGAAGCTTTCTTT	CASSLRERSTEAFF
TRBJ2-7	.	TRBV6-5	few	TGTGCCAGCACCACCCAGTGGAGGGGAATTGGCGAGCAGTACTTC	CASTTQWRGIGEQYF
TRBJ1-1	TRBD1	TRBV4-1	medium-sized	TGCGCCAGCAGCCGGGGGACAGGGTTCTCGACTGAAGCTTTCTTT	CASSRGTGFSTEAFF
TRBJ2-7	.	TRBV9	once	TGTGCCAGCAGCCCAGGGGAGGGAAGATACGAGCAGTACTTC	CASSPGEGRYEQYF
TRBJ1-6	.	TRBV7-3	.	TGTGCCAGCAGCGTTCAAAGCAATTCACCCCTCCACTTT	CASSVQSNSPLHF
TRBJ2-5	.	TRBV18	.	TGTGCCAGCTCACCACCGACGGGGGGCTACCGGGAGACCCAGTACTTC	CASSPPTGGYRETQYF
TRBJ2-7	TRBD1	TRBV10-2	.	TGCGCCAGCAGTGTGGACAGGGTCTACGAGCAGTACTTC	CASSVDRVYEQYF
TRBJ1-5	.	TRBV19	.	TGTGCCAGTACGGGGGGGTACGACAATCAGCCCCAGCATTTT	CASTGGYDNQPQHF